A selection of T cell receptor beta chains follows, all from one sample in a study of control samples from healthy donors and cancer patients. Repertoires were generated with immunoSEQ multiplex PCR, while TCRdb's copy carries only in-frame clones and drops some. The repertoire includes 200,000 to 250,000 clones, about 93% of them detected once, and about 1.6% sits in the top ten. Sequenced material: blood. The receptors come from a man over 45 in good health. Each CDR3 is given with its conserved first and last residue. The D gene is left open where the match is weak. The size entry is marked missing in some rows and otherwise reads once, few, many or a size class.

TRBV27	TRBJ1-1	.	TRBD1	TGTGCCAGCAGTCCCCCCCCGGGACAGTTGAACACTGAAGCTTTCTTT	CASSPPPGQLNTEAFF
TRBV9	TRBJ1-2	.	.	TGTGCCAGCAGCCCAACTGGACAATCTGGCTACACCTTC	CASSPTGQSGYTF
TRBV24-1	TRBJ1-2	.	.	TGTGCCACCAGTCCGAGGGGGATCAACTATGGCTACACCTTC	CATSPRGINYGYTF
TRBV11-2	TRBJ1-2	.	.	TGTGCCAGCAGCTTCGAGGGAGAAGGCTACACCTTC	CASSFEGEGYTF
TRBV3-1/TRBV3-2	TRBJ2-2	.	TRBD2	TGTGCCAGCAGCCGTCGTGGCGGGAGGGGGAACACCGGGGAGCTGTTTTTT	CASSRRGGRGNTGELFF
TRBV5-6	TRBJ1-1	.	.	TGTGCCAGCAGCCCGAAGAGGGTTTCCACTGAAGCTTTCTTT	CASSPKRVSTEAFF
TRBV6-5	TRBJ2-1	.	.	TGTGCCAGCTTGCCGGGACCATCCTACAATGAGCAGTTCTTC	CASLPGPSYNEQFF
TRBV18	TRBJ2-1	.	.	TGTGCCAGCTCACCGCGCCTCCGCCCGAGCGGTTACAATGAGCAGTTCTTC	CASSPRLRPSGYNEQFF
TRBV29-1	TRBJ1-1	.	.	TGCAGCGTCCAGAAGTCCTGGGACATTCTCACTGAAGCTTTCTTT	CSVQKSWDILTEAFF
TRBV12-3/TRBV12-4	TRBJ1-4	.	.	TGTGCCAGCAGGGACCCAGGGAGGGAAAAACTGTTTTTT	CASRDPGREKLFF
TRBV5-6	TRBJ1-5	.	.	TGTGCCAGCAGCTTGGGGGGTCGAAGCAATCAGCCCCAGCATTTT	CASSLGGRSNQPQHF
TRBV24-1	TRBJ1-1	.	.	TGTGCCACCAGTGACGGGGCTAAGGGCCACACTGAAGCTTTCTTT	CATSDGAKGHTEAFF
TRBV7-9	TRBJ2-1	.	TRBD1	TGTGCCAGCAGCTTCGGACAGGGGCCGGTCAATGAGCAGTTCTTC	CASSFGQGPVNEQFF
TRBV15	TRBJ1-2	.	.	TGTGCCACCAGCAGAGATAGGCGGGAGGGCTATGGCTACACCTTC	CATSRDRREGYGYTF
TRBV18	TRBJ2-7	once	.	TGTGCCAGCTCACCCACTGGGGGTAGCTCCTACGAGCAGTACTTC	CASSPTGGSSYEQYF
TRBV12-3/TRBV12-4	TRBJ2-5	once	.	TGTGCCAGCAGTTTACTGGGTACGGAGTACTTC	CASSLLGTEYF
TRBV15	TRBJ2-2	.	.	TGTGCCACCAGCAGAGATTTGAGCCCAGGGACCGGGGAGCTGTTTTTT	CATSRDLSPGTGELFF
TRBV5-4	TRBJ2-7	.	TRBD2	TGTGCCAGCAGCTTGGAGCGGGGTAGTGGCTCCTACGAGCAGTACTTC	CASSLERGSGSYEQYF
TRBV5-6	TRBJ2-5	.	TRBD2	TGTGCCAGCAGCTTGGGAGGTTTACTAGCGCCTAACCAAGAGACCCAGTACTTC	CASSLGGLLAPNQETQYF
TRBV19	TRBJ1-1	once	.	TGTGCCAGTAGTATACGTGGGGGGGATACTGAAGCTTTCTTT	CASSIRGGDTEAFF
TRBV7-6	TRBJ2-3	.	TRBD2	TGTGCCAGCAGCTTCCCCGGGGGGGGGTACGGCGTGTATTTT	CASSFPGGGYGVYF
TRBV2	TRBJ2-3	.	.	TGTGCCAGCAGTGTCGACATGTACCCTAGCACAGATACGCAGTATTTT	CASSVDMYPSTDTQYF
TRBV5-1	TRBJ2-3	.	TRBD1	TGCGCCAGCAGCTTGGCCGCCGGGACAGGGGGCACAGATACGCAGTATTTT	CASSLAAGTGGTDTQYF
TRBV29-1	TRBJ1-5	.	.	TGCAGCGGGGGCCCAGGCGGCAATCAGCCCCAGCATTTT	CSGGPGGNQPQHF
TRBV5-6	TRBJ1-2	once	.	TGTGCCAGCAGCTTTGAAGGACATAACTATGGCTACACCTTC	CASSFEGHNYGYTF
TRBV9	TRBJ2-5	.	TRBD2	TGTGCCAGCAGCGTAGGGGAGGGGTTGAGGGGAGAGACCCAGTACTTC	CASSVGEGLRGETQYF
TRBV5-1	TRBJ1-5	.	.	TGCGCCAGCAGCTTGGGGTCAGCGAATCAGCCCCAGCATTTT	CASSLGSANQPQHF
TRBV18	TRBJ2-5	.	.	TGTGCCAGCTCATTCCCTAACGGGCAAGAGACCCAGTACTTC	CASSFPNGQETQYF
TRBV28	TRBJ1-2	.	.	TGTGCCAGCAGTTTGCAGGGGAACTATGGCTACACCTTC	CASSLQGNYGYTF
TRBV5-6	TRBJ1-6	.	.	TGTGCCAGCAGCTTGGGACTCCTGAATTCACCCCTCCACTTT	CASSLGLLNSPLHF
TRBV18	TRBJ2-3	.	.	TGTGCCAGCTCACCGACCGCTGGGGATACGCAGTATTTT	CASSPTAGDTQYF
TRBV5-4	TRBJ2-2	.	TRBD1	TGTGCCAGCAGCCTAACCTCCGGGACAGCTTACACCGGGGAGCTGTTTTTT	CASSLTSGTAYTGELFF